This TCR beta chain was recorded in a study of regulatory T cells in long-lasting Graves disease. Study conclusions and caveats: Those with persistent Graves' had less TCR diversity than newly diagnosed patients.

In this sample, this clonotype turned up many times. Its target is unknown. Time point reported: newly diagnosed GD, antithyroid drugs for less than 3 months. After RNA was extracted from PBMCs, the TCR library was made from it. CDR3 regions were amplified by Arm-PCR using iRepertoire HTBI primers to build TCR beta libraries. Per the original methods: The samples included under 75 TRBV and some 15 TRBJ segments. TCRdb analysed the multiplex PCR reads with MiXCR anew, one entry per CDR3 protein. TCRdb's processing, not the authors' own work, is the source of the V and J calls. The sample lists a few hundred thousand distinct CDR3 sequences; about 13% were seen once. The sample was also linked to a second study, of T cells in Graves' hyperthyroidism and ophthalmopathy. That publication notes: Absence of ophthalmopathy progression within 18 months defined stable Graves' hyperthyroidism. The HTBI set primed first-round TCR CDR3 RT-PCR.

Specimen: peripheral blood mononuclear cells (PBMCs), collected at new diagnosis, from a patient treated with antithyroid drugs. The sequence came from a man aged 25 to 40 with Graves disease.

CDR3 sequence: CASSLDRGPYGYTF. DNA of the CDR3: TGCGCCAGCAGCTTAGACAGGGGGCCATATGGCTACACCTTC. This chain joins TRBV5-1 and TRBJ1-2, with TRBD1 matching over 10 bases. V shed 2 bases, J shed 5 bases, and the junction held 3 bases outside the gene matches. Germline V gene sequence: CDR1 SGHRS, CDR2 YFSETQ. This CDR3 contains 14 residues.